This T cell receptor beta chain was identified in a study of T cells in women clearing cervical HPV infection. This CDR3 is 16 amino acids long. Germline V lookup: CDR1 SGHNT, CDR2 YYREEE (reference sequence). Deletions cut 0 bases from V and 3 bases from J, with 16 bases between. Overall study findings and caveats: CIN3+ cases had significantly higher TCR repertoire richness than controls, but evenness did not differ.

Comments on this clone: What it binds is not known. The read comes to an end 3 residues before the CDR3 does, leaving the germline J gene to fill in the end.

Clones were sequenced by immunoSEQ multiplex PCR, and TCRdb holds only the in-frame ones, with some missing. This table holds 20,000 to 25,000 clones. The TCR was taken from a woman aged 18 to 75 with a cervical HPV16 infection that either progressed to CIN3+ or cleared (not recorded which). Input material: blood buffy coat. V gene TRBV5-4 combines with J gene TRBJ2-7; tentative D call: TRBD1 (5 bases). The CDR3 loop is CASSLDVGLGDYEQYF. CDR3 DNA, as far as it was read: TGTGCCAGCAGCTTGGACGTGGGCCTAGGGGACTACGAG.